This T cell receptor (beta chain) was identified during a study of regulatory T cells in long-lasting Graves disease. The time point here: newly diagnosed GD, antithyroid drugs for less than 3 months. Making the TCR library involved RNA that had been extracted from PBMCs. Germline V gene lookup returns CDR1 SEHNR and CDR2 FQNEAQ (reference sequence). V dropped 3 bases and J dropped 0 bases, with 9 bases sitting between them. CDR3 size: 15 residues. Arm-PCR with iRepertoire HTBI primers amplified the CDR3 regions for these TCR beta libraries. TCRdb analysed the multiplex PCR reads with MiXCR anew, one entry per CDR3 protein. The sample has approximately 390,000 distinct CDR3 sequences; about 16% are singletons. A further study also used this sample, focusing on T cells in Graves' hyperthyroidism and ophthalmopathy.

The specimen comprised peripheral blood mononuclear cells (PBMCs), sampled at new diagnosis, from a patient treated with antithyroid drugs. This clonotype was sampled from a woman aged 18 to 35 with Graves disease. The V and J genes are TRBV7-9 and TRBJ1-3; D might be TRBD1 (5 bases). The CDR3 bases are TGTGCCAGCAGCTTTAAGGGGTCCTCTGGAAACACCATATATTTT. Translated: CASSFKGSSGNTIYF. Combining the CDR3 with reference TRBV7-9 and TRBJ1-3 gives the whole variable domain DTGVSQNPRHKITKRGQNVTFRCDPISEHNRLYWYRQTLGQGPEFLTYFQNEAQLEKSRLLSDRFSAERPKGSFSTLEIQRTEQGDSAMYLCASSFKGSSGNTIYFGEGSWLTVV.